This T cell receptor (beta chain) was sequenced during a study of T cell repertoires in cytomegalovirus infection. Study-level background: Indicated by public TCR beta signatures were CMV infection and matching HLA type.

In TCRdb, the reads were re-called with MiXCR into one record per CDR3 protein. The sample has around 240,000 distinct CDR3 sequences, over 20% seen once. This clonotype was obtained from a human donor in good health (CMV status not recorded). Some clones in this sample may be carry-over from other donors' samples. Sequenced: CD8+ T cells from PBMCs.

The CDR3 sequence is CASSITAGASNEQFF. The DNA of the CDR3 is TGTGCCAGTAGTATAACCGCGGGAGCATCTAATGAGCAGTTCTTC. This chain connects TRBV19 to TRBJ2-1, with TRBD2 identical over 7 bases. CDR1 is LNHDA and CDR2 is SQIVND in the germline V gene (reference sequence). V shed 2 bases, J shed 7 bases, and the junction held 8 bases outside the gene matches. The CDR3 has 15 amino acids.